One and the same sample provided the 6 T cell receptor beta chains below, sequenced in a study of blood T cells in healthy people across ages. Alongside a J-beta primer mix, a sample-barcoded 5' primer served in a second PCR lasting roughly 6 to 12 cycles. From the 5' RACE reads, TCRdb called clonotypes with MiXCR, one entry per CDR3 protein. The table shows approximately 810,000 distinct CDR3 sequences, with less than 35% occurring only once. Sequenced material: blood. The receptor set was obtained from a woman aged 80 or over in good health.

CDR3 amino acids: CASRPLGAEQFF. Written as DNA, the CDR3 is TGTGCCAGCAGACCACTAGGTGCTGAGCAGTTCTTC. The chain is built from TRBV6-6 and TRBJ2-1, with D tentatively TRBD2 (5 bases). The V end lost 6 bases, the J end lost 9 bases, and 12 bases lay between the germline ends. The CDR3 sequence is 12 residues long. The germline CDR1 and CDR2 sequences are MNHNY and SVGAGI (reference sequence).

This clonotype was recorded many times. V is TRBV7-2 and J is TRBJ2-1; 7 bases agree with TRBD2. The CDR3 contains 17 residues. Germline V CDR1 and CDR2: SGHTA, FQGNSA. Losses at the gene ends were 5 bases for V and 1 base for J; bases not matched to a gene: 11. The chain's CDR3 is CASSPRTRGWSYNEQFF. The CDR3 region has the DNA TGTGCCAGCAGCCCCCGGACTAGGGGATGGTCCTACAATGAGCAGTTCTTC.

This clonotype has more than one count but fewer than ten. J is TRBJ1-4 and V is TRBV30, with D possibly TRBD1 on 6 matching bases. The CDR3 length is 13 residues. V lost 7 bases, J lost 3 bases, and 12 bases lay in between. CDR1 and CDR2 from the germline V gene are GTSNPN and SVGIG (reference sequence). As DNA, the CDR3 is TGTGCCTTGGGGGGCGCGTCTAATGAAAAACTGTTTTTT. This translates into CALGGASNEKLFF.

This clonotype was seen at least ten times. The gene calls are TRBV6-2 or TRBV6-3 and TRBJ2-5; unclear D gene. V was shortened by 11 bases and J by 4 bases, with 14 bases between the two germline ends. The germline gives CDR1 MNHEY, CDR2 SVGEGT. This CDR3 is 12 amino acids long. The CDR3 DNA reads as TGTGCCTCCAGTGGGGTTGCAGAGACCCAGTACTTC. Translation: CASSGVAETQYF.

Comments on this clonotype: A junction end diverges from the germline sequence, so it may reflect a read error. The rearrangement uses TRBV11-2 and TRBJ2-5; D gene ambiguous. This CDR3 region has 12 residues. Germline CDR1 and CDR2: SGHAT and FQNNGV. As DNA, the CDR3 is TGTGCCAACAGCTTAGATCGAACCCATCGGTACTTC. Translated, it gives CANSLDRTHRYF.

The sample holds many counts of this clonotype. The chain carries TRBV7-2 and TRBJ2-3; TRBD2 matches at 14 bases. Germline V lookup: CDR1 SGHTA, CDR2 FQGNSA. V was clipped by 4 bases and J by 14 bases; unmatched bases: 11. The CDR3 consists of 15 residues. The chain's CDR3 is CASSSGLAGGPSGYF. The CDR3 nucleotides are TGTGCCAGCAGCTCCGGACTAGCGGGGGGACCCAGCGGGTATTTT.